This is a list of T cell receptor beta chains from one sample in a study of blood T cell repertoires in COVID-19. TCRdb keeps only in-frame clones here, not all; method: immunoSEQ multiplex PCR. The repertoire consists of around 140,000 clones, with around 90% occurring once and the leading ten covering 1.5% to 2%. Input material: peripheral blood. The receptors were gathered from a man between 65 and 79 years old with acute or convalescent COVID-19. CDR3s include the opening cysteine and the closing phenylalanine or tryptophan. D genes are given only for firm matches. For some rows the clone size is stated as once, few or many, or as a class when expanded; others skip it.

CDR3 DNA | CDR3 protein | V gene | D gene | clone size | J gene
TGCGCCAGCAGCCCCCGGGGGGCAGGGGGCGGGTGGGGCACTGAAGCTTTCTTT | CASSPRGAGGGWGTEAFF | TRBV5-1 | TRBD1 | once | TRBJ1-1
TGTGCCAGCAGCTTATCTTCGAACACCGGGGAGCTGTTTTTT | CASSLSSNTGELFF | TRBV5-4 | - | - | TRBJ2-2
TGTGCCAGCCAAATTAGGCGGGGTAAAAGTGGCTACACCTTC | CASQIRRGKSGYTF | TRBV6-5 | - | - | TRBJ1-2
TGTGCCAGCAGACTGGTCCAGGGGAGCAATCAGCCCCAGCATTTT | CASRLVQGSNQPQHF | TRBV5-8 | - | - | TRBJ1-5
TGTGCCACCAGTGATCCTTCGGGACAGGCCAACAATGAGCAGTTCTTC | CATSDPSGQANNEQFF | TRBV24-1 | TRBD1 | - | TRBJ2-1
TGCGCCAGCAGCGCCGGACAGCTAACAAACACTGAAGCTTTCTTT | CASSAGQLTNTEAFF | TRBV5-1 | - | - | TRBJ1-1
TGTGCCAGCAGCCCAGGGGTAGGCACTGAAGCTTTCTTT | CASSPGVGTEAFF | TRBV14 | - | once | TRBJ1-1
TGTGCCAGCAGGAGAGACAGGGCGGCATCCGGGGAGCTGTTTTTT | CASRRDRAASGELFF | TRBV6-5 | TRBD1 | - | TRBJ2-2
TGTGCCAGCAGCCACAACGCGAGGTCCTACGAGCAGTACTTC | CASSHNARSYEQYF | TRBV3-1/TRBV3-2 | - | - | TRBJ2-7
TGTGCCAGCAGCTTTTTCTCCAGGGGCAACTATGGCTACACCTTC | CASSFFSRGNYGYTF | TRBV5-6 | - | - | TRBJ1-2
TGTGCCAGCAGTTACTCGGGGCTCCGACCCTACGAGCAGTACTTC | CASSYSGLRPYEQYF | TRBV6-5 | - | - | TRBJ2-7
TGTGCCAGCAGGGGGACAGCGTCCTACGAGCAGTACTTC | CASRGTASYEQYF | TRBV28 | TRBD1 | - | TRBJ2-7
TGTGCCAGCAGACCCATACGGGAGCAGTTCTTC | CASRPIREQFF | TRBV2 | - | - | TRBJ2-1
TGCGCCAGCAGCCAAGTAGGCAGGAAAAACACTGAAGCTTTCTTT | CASSQVGRKNTEAFF | TRBV4-1 | - | - | TRBJ1-1
TGTGCCAGCAGCCGGACTAGCGGGCGCACAGATACGCAGTATTTT | CASSRTSGRTDTQYF | TRBV6-5 | TRBD2 | - | TRBJ2-3
TGTGCCACCAGCAGGCTTCGGGAAGCTGGAAACACCATATATTTT | CATSRLREAGNTIYF | TRBV15 | - | - | TRBJ1-3
TGTGCCAGCAGCTCCACAGGGAACTATGGCTACACCTTC | CASSSTGNYGYTF | TRBV5-4 | - | - | TRBJ1-2
TGTGCCAGCAGTTTTAGGGGGCCCGGGGAGCTGTTTTTT | CASSFRGPGELFF | TRBV28 | TRBD1 | once | TRBJ2-2
TGTGCCAGTAGACAAAGGACAGATGGAAACACCATATATTTT | CASRQRTDGNTIYF | TRBV19 | - | - | TRBJ1-3
TGTGCCAGCAGTTACTCTCCCAGGGCCCCTAACTATGGCTACACCTTC | CASSYSPRAPNYGYTF | TRBV6-6 | - | - | TRBJ1-2
TGTGCCAGCAGCCTTGGGCCAACCGGGGCCTACAATGAGCAGTTCTTC | CASSLGPTGAYNEQFF | TRBV5-4 | - | - | TRBJ2-1
TGTGCCAGCAGTACCGACAGGGATGCTGGAAACACCATATATTTT | CASSTDRDAGNTIYF | TRBV6-5 | TRBD1 | - | TRBJ1-3
TGTGCCAGCACAGCGGGGAGCACAGATACGCAGTATTTT | CASTAGSTDTQYF | TRBV12-3/TRBV12-4 | TRBD2 | - | TRBJ2-3
TGTGCCAGCAGCTTGTCTGAGTCCTACGAGCAGTACTTC | CASSLSESYEQYF | TRBV7-7 | - | - | TRBJ2-7
TGTGCCAGCAGCCTGGGACCTGGGACTTCGATTAGAAACACCATATATTTT | CASSLGPGTSIRNTIYF | TRBV3-1/TRBV3-2 | - | once | TRBJ1-3
TGCGCCAGCATCAACGGGGGCAGGGGGCGCGGTAACACCGGGGAGCTGTTTTTT | CASINGGRGRGNTGELFF | TRBV10-2 | TRBD1 | - | TRBJ2-2
TGCGCCAGCAGCTTAGATACAGGGGAGTACAATGGCTACACCTTC | CASSLDTGEYNGYTF | TRBV5-1 | TRBD1 | - | TRBJ1-2
TGTGCCAGCAGCTGGGGAGGAGGGAGCTATGGCTACACCTTC | CASSWGGGSYGYTF | TRBV5-8 | - | few | TRBJ1-2
TGTGCCAGCAGCTTATCGGCGGCTTACGAGCAGTACTTC | CASSLSAAYEQYF | TRBV7-9 | - | - | TRBJ2-7
TGCAGCGACAACACGAACACTGAAGCTTTCTTT | CSDNTNTEAFF | TRBV29-1 | - | - | TRBJ1-1
TGCAGCGTTGAACCCGGAGTAGCTAACTATGGCTACACCTTC | CSVEPGVANYGYTF | TRBV29-1 | - | - | TRBJ1-2
TGTGCCAGCAGCCAAGGTGTCAGGGCCTACGAGCAGTACTTC | CASSQGVRAYEQYF | TRBV14 | - | - | TRBJ2-7
TGTGCCAGCAGCTCGGGACAGGGGAAGGCCGGGGAGCTGTTTTTT | CASSSGQGKAGELFF | TRBV5-8 | TRBD1 | - | TRBJ2-2
TGTGCCAGCAGCACGCTAGCGGGGGCCCCCCCAAACATTCAGTACTTC | CASSTLAGAPPNIQYF | TRBV3-1/TRBV3-2 | TRBD2 | - | TRBJ2-4
TGTGCCAGCTCACTTGGAGAGAACACTGAAGCTTTCTTT | CASSLGENTEAFF | TRBV18 | - | - | TRBJ1-1
TGTGCCTGGACTAAGGGGGATACGCAGTATTTT | CAWTKGDTQYF | TRBV30 | - | - | TRBJ2-3
TGTGCCAGCAGGGTCGAGCGGGAGCGGGGAGAGACCCAGTACTTC | CASRVERERGETQYF | TRBV6-4 | TRBD2 | - | TRBJ2-5
TGTGCCAGCAGCCAAAGTACAGTTAACTATGGCTACACCTTC | CASSQSTVNYGYTF | TRBV3-1/TRBV3-2 | - | - | TRBJ1-2
TGCAGCGTTGACGGCCAGGGGAACACAGATACGCAGTATTTT | CSVDGQGNTDTQYF | TRBV29-1 | - | - | TRBJ2-3
TGTGCCAGCAGCTTAGTCGGGCAGGGGAGCTATGGCTACACCTTC | CASSLVGQGSYGYTF | TRBV7-9 | - | - | TRBJ1-2
TGTGCCAGCACCGAGGGGGACAGGGCCAGGAGACTGTTTTTT | CASTEGDRARRLFF | TRBV6-6 | TRBD1 | once | TRBJ1-4
TGCGCCAGCAGTCAAGCCCCAGCGGGCTCCTACAATGAGCAGTTCTTC | CASSQAPAGSYNEQFF | TRBV4-1 | - | - | TRBJ2-1
TGTGCCAGCAGACCGGGACAGGTGGAAGATACGCAGTATTTT | CASRPGQVEDTQYF | TRBV7-2 | TRBD1 | - | TRBJ2-3